In its sample, the clone carrying this T cell receptor (beta chain) was seen many times. A J-beta primer mix and a sample-barcoded 5' primer were used in a second PCR of about 6 to 12 cycles. One entry per CDR3 protein, called by TCRdb with MiXCR from the 5' RACE reads. This table holds about 650,000 distinct CDR3 sequences, around 32% found once. This sample stems from a study of blood T cells in healthy people across ages. Germline V gives CDR1 MNHEY, CDR2 SVGAGI. The V gene lost 0 bases and the J gene lost 2 bases, with 7 bases spanning the gap. This CDR3 has 14 amino acids. Sequenced input: blood. The sequence came from a woman of 80 years or more in good health. The gene calls are TRBV6-5 and TRBJ2-5; D is uncertain. CDR3 DNA sequence: TGTGCCAGCAGTTACTCGGCGGTACAAGAGACCCAGTACTTC. It specifies CASSYSAVQETQYF.